Each of the 5 T cell receptor beta chains below was sequenced from the same sample in a study of cytomegalovirus exposure and HLA in healthy donors. Using immunoSEQ multiplex PCR, the repertoire was profiled, and TCRdb retains in-frame clones only, with some absent. The sample contains about 130,000 clones, roughly nine tenths of which appear only once. The specimen was PBMCs. All receptors come from a woman aged 18-35 years in good health and CMV-seropositive.

V gene TRBV6-5 combines with J gene TRBJ2-5; possible D gene TRBD2, 6 bases. This CDR3 is 13 amino acids long. The germline V gene encodes CDR1 MNHEY and CDR2 SVGAGI. Trimming cost V 0 bases and J 7 bases, with 9 bases left between them. Here the CDR3 reads CASSYSMGGTQYF. The CDR3 nucleotides are TGTGCCAGCAGTTACTCGATGGGGGGGACCCAGTACTTC.

The chain has TRBV15 and TRBJ1-5, with 7 nucleotides matching TRBD1. After removal of 8 bases from V and 4 bases from J, the junction contained 8 bases not matched to a gene. Germline values: CDR1 LNHNV, CDR2 YYDKDF (reference sequence). CDR3 length: 14 amino acids. The chain's CDR3 is CATLKDRDNQPQHF. The CDR3 bases are TGTGCCACCTTAAAAGACAGGGATAATCAGCCCCAGCATTTT.

The chain employs TRBV5-4 and TRBJ1-2; TRBD1 aligns across 9 bases. This CDR3 comprises 15 residues. Germline-derived CDR1 and CDR2 are SGHNT and YYREEE (reference sequence). With 2 bases clipped from V and 6 bases from J, the junction kept 8 bases outside the gene matches. The CDR3: CASSFPGQGKHGYTF. Written as DNA, the CDR3 is TGTGCCAGCAGCTTTCCGGGACAGGGAAAGCATGGCTACACCTTC.

The gene calls are TRBV9 and TRBJ1-1; D gene ambiguous. The germline CDR1 and CDR2 sequences are SGDLS and YYNGEE. CDR3 length: 15 amino acids. Trimming left V 3 bases short and J 0 bases short, with 12 bases between. For the CDR3, the DNA is TGTGCCAGCAGCGCGCGCCCTTCGATGAACACTGAAGCTTTCTTT. It translates to CASSARPSMNTEAFF.

The chain links TRBV7-8 to TRBJ2-1; TRBD2 aligns across 12 bases. With V trimmed by 5 bases and J by 3 bases, 5 bases remained unmatched. CDR3 length equals 16 residues. Germline V lookup: CDR1 SGHVS, CDR2 FQNEAQ. DNA for the CDR3: TGTGCCAGCAGCGCGACTAGCGGGGGCAGCTACAATGAGCAGTTCTTC. It encodes CASSATSGGSYNEQFF.